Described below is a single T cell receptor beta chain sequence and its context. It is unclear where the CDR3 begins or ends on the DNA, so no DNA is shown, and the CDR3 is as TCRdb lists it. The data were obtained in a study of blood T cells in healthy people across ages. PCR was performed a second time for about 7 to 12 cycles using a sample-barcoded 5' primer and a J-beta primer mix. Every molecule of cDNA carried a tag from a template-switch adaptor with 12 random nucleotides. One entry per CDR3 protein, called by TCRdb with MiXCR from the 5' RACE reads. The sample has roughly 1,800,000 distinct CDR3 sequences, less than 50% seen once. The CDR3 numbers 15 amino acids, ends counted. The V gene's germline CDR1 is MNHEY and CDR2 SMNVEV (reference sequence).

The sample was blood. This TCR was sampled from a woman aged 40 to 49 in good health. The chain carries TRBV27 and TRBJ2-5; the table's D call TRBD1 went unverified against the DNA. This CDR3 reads CASSLWASGAETRYF.